This is a list of T cell receptor beta chains from one sample in a study of blood T cell repertoires in COVID-19. Data came from immunoSEQ multiplex PCR; TCRdb stores just in-frame clones and leaves some out. The table lists under 60,000 clones, less than 85% of them singletons. The sample consisted of peripheral blood. Receptors originate from a human donor in a cohort sampled during active COVID-19. Each CDR3 is given with its conserved first and last residue. The D gene is left open where the match is weak. Clone size appears in some rows only: once, few, many, or a class for an expanded clone.

j_gene: TRBJ2-2; d_gene: NA; v_gene: TRBV18; abundance: NA; CDR3aa: CASSQPVGAGPRAGELFF; CDR3nt: TGTGCCAGCTCCCAACCCGTAGGTGCGGGGCCGCGCGCCGGGGAGCTGTTTTTT
j_gene: TRBJ1-5; d_gene: NA; v_gene: TRBV11-2; abundance: NA; CDR3aa: CASSLAGFGNQPQHF; CDR3nt: TGTGCCAGCAGCTTAGCAGGGTTCGGCAATCAGCCCCAGCATTTT
j_gene: TRBJ1-1; d_gene: NA; v_gene: TRBV7-2; abundance: NA; CDR3aa: CASSPFAAEAFF; CDR3nt: TGTGCCAGCAGCCCTTTTGCGGCTGAAGCTTTCTTT
j_gene: TRBJ2-5; d_gene: NA; v_gene: TRBV30; abundance: NA; CDR3aa: CAWSPGVSPQYF; CDR3nt: TGTGCCTGGAGCCCAGGGGTAAGCCCTCAGTACTTC
j_gene: TRBJ2-3; d_gene: TRBD1; v_gene: TRBV5-1; abundance: NA; CDR3aa: CASSLVGTGTDTQYF; CDR3nt: TGCGCCAGCAGCTTGGTGGGGACAGGCACAGATACGCAGTATTTT
j_gene: TRBJ1-2; d_gene: TRBD1; v_gene: TRBV6-5; abundance: NA; CDR3aa: CASSFRDRGVYTF; CDR3nt: TGTGCCAGCAGCTTCCGGGACAGGGGGGTTTACACCTTC
j_gene: TRBJ2-5; d_gene: TRBD2; v_gene: TRBV9; abundance: few; CDR3aa: CASSVVASGGAEEETQYF; CDR3nt: TGTGCCAGCAGCGTAGTGGCTAGCGGGGGAGCTGAGGAAGAGACCCAGTACTTC
j_gene: TRBJ1-3; d_gene: TRBD1; v_gene: TRBV4-3; abundance: NA; CDR3aa: CASSQEPPSSTGHGNTIYF; CDR3nt: TGCGCCAGCAGCCAAGAACCTCCGAGCTCGACAGGGCATGGAAACACCATATATTTT
j_gene: TRBJ1-5; d_gene: TRBD1; v_gene: TRBV6-6; abundance: NA; CDR3aa: CASSLQGPKGPQHF; CDR3nt: TGTGCCAGCAGTTTACAGGGGCCCAAGGGGCCCCAGCATTTT
j_gene: TRBJ1-6; d_gene: TRBD1; v_gene: TRBV11-2; abundance: NA; CDR3aa: CASSSQGADNSPLHF; CDR3nt: TGTGCCAGCAGCTCCCAGGGGGCCGATAATTCACCCCTCCACTTT
j_gene: TRBJ2-7; d_gene: TRBD1; v_gene: TRBV30; abundance: NA; CDR3aa: CAWTVGTGFGEQYF; CDR3nt: TGTGCCTGGACCGTCGGGACAGGGTTCGGCGAGCAGTACTTC
j_gene: TRBJ1-3; d_gene: TRBD1; v_gene: TRBV5-6; abundance: NA; CDR3aa: CASSLRGQLSGNTIYF; CDR3nt: TGTGCCAGCAGCTTAAGGGGACAGCTCTCTGGAAACACCATATATTTT
j_gene: TRBJ1-1; d_gene: TRBD1; v_gene: TRBV19; abundance: NA; CDR3aa: CASSIRDRVNTEAFF; CDR3nt: TGTGCCAGTAGTATCCGGGACAGGGTGAACACTGAAGCTTTCTTT
j_gene: TRBJ2-3; d_gene: TRBD2; v_gene: TRBV5-1; abundance: NA; CDR3aa: CASSLAGGPTDTQYF; CDR3nt: TGCGCCAGCAGCTTGGCGGGGGGGCCGACAGATACGCAGTATTTT
j_gene: TRBJ2-5; d_gene: TRBD2; v_gene: TRBV5-6; abundance: once; CDR3aa: CASSLSLAGPQETQYF; CDR3nt: TGTGCCAGCAGCTTGTCGCTAGCGGGACCTCAAGAGACCCAGTACTTC